The 25 T cell receptor beta chains below all came from one sample that was sequenced in a study of shared clonotypes between healthy human individuals. This table comes from immunoSEQ multiplex PCR, and its TCRdb copy is limited to in-frame clones, with some not included. This table has over a million clones, 75% appearing once. The sequencing input was memory CD4+ T cells sorted from blood. Described subset: CD45RA-negative fraction. These TCRs come from a young man in good health.

The chain combines TRBV2 with TRBJ1-2, with TRBD1 matching over 8 bases. The CDR3 loop spans 14 amino acids. Germline-derived CDR1 and CDR2 are SNHLY and FYNNEI. V was pared by 5 bases and J by 7 bases, with 9 bases of the junction left unmatched. The CDR3 sequence is CASSSGTGRGGYTF. The CDR3 coding sequence is TGTGCCAGCAGTTCAGGGACAGGCCGTGGTGGCTACACCTTC.

The chain employs TRBV9 and TRBJ2-3, with unresolved D. CDR3 size: 15 residues. Germline CDR1 and CDR2: SGDLS and YYNGEE. The germline V and J ends were trimmed by 0 bases and 1 base, with 9 bases remaining between them. CDR3 protein: CASSVGTAGTDTQYF. The CDR3 DNA reads TGTGCCAGCAGCGTAGGTACTGCTGGCACAGATACGCAGTATTTT.

The rearrangement joins TRBV5-6 to TRBJ1-1, with D unresolved. Germline CDR1 reads SGHDT; CDR2 reads YYEEEE. Trimming cost V 6 bases and J 3 bases, with 15 bases left between them. The CDR3 sequence is 14 residues long. The CDR3 sequence is CASTLSLVDTEAFF. The CDR3 DNA follows: TGTGCCAGCACCCTTTCCTTAGTGGACACTGAAGCTTTCTTT.

The chain couples TRBV23-1 to TRBJ2-4; D is ambiguous. TRBV23-1 is flagged as an ORF with uncertain function. This CDR3 has 13 residues. The V and J ends lost 6 bases and 7 bases respectively, with 13 bases between them. The CDR3 nucleotides are TGCGCCAGCAGCTTCATACCTCGTAACATTCAGTACTTC. It codes for CASSFIPRNIQYF.

This sequence joins TRBV11-3 and TRBJ2-2, with TRBD2 identical over 8 bases. Per germline, CDR1 SGHNT and CDR2 YENEEA. The trim removed 5 bases at V and 7 bases at J, leaving 12 bases unmatched. The CDR3 loop spans 16 amino acids. CDR3 DNA: TGTGCCAGCAGCCCCGGAGGCGGGGGGTGGAACGGGGAGCTGTTTTTT. Protein: CASSPGGGGWNGELFF.

This clone was counted a single time. The rearrangement uses TRBV6-5 and TRBJ1-4; maybe TRBD1 (6 bases). Trimming pared 2 bases from V and 3 bases from J, leaving 13 bases between. This CDR3 contains 16 residues. The V gene's germline CDR1 is MNHEY and CDR2 SVGAGI. CDR3 protein: CASSYGPRGPNEKLFF. The CDR3 DNA reads as TGTGCCAGCAGTTACGGTCCCAGGGGTCCTAATGAAAAACTGTTTTTT.

The CDR3 region has the DNA TGTGCCAGCAGAAAGAGCTGGACGGATAGCAATCAGCCCCAGCATTTT. Translation gives CASRKSWTDSNQPQHF. The chain couples TRBV2 to TRBJ1-5; D remains ambiguous. Per germline, CDR1 SNHLY and CDR2 FYNNEI. The CDR3 runs to 16 residues. V was cut by 6 bases and J by 0 bases, with 15 bases left in between.

This chain links TRBV7-2 with TRBJ1-1, with D unresolved. V was shortened by 5 bases and J by 4 bases, with 17 bases between the two germline ends. Germline V gene data show CDR1 as SGHTA and CDR2 as FQGNSA. This CDR3 contains 15 residues. The CDR3 region has the DNA TGTGCCAGCAGCATGCTCAGAAACCGAGGCACTGAAGCTTTCTTT. This translates into CASSMLRNRGTEAFF.

This chain links TRBV5-1 with TRBJ2-7, with D possibly TRBD2 on 7 matching bases. The CDR3 spans 17 residues. V lost 0 bases, J lost 1 base, and 17 bases lay in between. The V gene's germline CDR1 is SGHRS and CDR2 YFSETQ. The CDR3 region has the DNA TGCGCCAGCAGCTTGGCCGGTGTCGGGGGGCCGTCCTACGAGCAGTACTTC. Its translation is CASSLAGVGGPSYEQYF.

A word on this clone: The identical CDR3 is also encoded by other nucleotide sequences in the sample. The rearrangement links TRBV11-2 to TRBJ2-1; 12 bases are a match to TRBD2. Looked up from germline, CDR1 is SGHAT and CDR2 is FQNNGV. Unmatched junction bases numbered 5, after V lost 4 bases and J lost 7 bases. This CDR3 contains 15 residues. The CDR3 DNA reads TGTGCCAGCAGCTCCGGACTAGCGGGGAGGAATGAGCAGTTCTTC. Its translation is CASSSGLAGRNEQFF.

The chain couples TRBV25-1 to TRBJ1-5, with D uncertain. The CDR3 runs 15 residues. CDR1 is MGHDK, CDR2 SYGVNS, per germline. Trimming stripped 4 bases from V and 2 bases from J, with 12 bases between. The CDR3 coding sequence is TGTGCCAGCAGTGGCCGCACTAAACGCAATCAGCCCCAGCATTTT. Residues: CASSGRTKRNQPQHF. The full variable domain, completed using reference TRBV25-1 and TRBJ1-5, is EADIYQTPRYLVIGTGKKITLECSQTMGHDKMYWYQQDPGMELHLIHYSYGVNSTEKGDLSSESTVSRIRTEHFPLTLESARPSHTSQYLCASSGRTKRNQPQHFGDGTRLSIL.

The sample holds one count of this clone. J is TRBJ2-2 and V is TRBV29-1, with a possible D match to TRBD2 (7 bases). The V gene lost 5 bases and the J gene lost 0 bases, with 10 bases spanning the gap. CDR3 size: 14 residues. Germline lookup yields CDR1 SQVTM and CDR2 ANQGSEA. The CDR3 nucleotides are TGCAGCGTTCGCGGGGGCACGAACACCGGGGAGCTGTTTTTT. Amino acids: CSVRGGTNTGELFF.

The V gene is TRBV28, the J gene TRBJ1-4, with D possibly TRBD1 on 5 matching bases. V was clipped by 4 bases and J by 0 bases, with 9 bases between them. Germline CDR1 is MDHEN and CDR2 is SYDVKM. CDR3 length equals 15 residues. DNA for the CDR3: TGTGCCAGCAGTTGGGGGGTTACAACTAATGAAAAACTGTTTTTT. This codes for CASSWGVTTNEKLFF.

With regard to this clone: Other DNA sequences within the sample encode an identical CDR3. The chain employs TRBV5-4 and TRBJ2-7, with D maybe TRBD1 (5 bases). Germline assignment: CDR1 SGHNT and CDR2 YYREEE (reference sequence). The V and J ends lost 4 bases and 2 bases respectively, with 10 bases between them. CDR3 size: 13 residues. The CDR3, as DNA: TGTGCCAGCAGCCCCGGACAAACCTACGAGCAGTACTTC. It is translated as CASSPGQTYEQYF.

This chain uses TRBV5-1 with TRBJ2-6, with 14 bases fitting TRBD2. Germline V CDR1 and CDR2: SGHRS, YFSETQ. The CDR3 loop spans 18 amino acids. V dropped 1 base and J dropped 2; count of bases not matched to a gene: 2. The chain's CDR3 is CASSLMGLAGAGANVLTF. CDR3 DNA: TGCGCCAGCAGCTTGATGGGACTAGCGGGAGCTGGGGCCAACGTCCTGACTTTC. The full variable domain, rest sourced from reference TRBV5-1 and TRBJ2-6, is KAGVTQTPRYLIKTRGQQVTLSCSPISGHRSVSWYQQTPGQGLQFLFEYFSETQRNKGNFPGRFSGRQFSNSRSEMNVSTLELGDSALYLCASSLMGLAGAGANVLTFGAGSRLTVL.

The chain recombines TRBV19 with TRBJ2-1; D unclear. CDR1 is LNHDA and CDR2 is SQIVND in the germline V gene (reference sequence). Trimming left V 5 bases short and J 0 bases short, with 11 bases between. The length of the CDR3 is 15 residues. In DNA, the CDR3 is TGTGCCAGTAGTCCTCAGGTTATCTCCTACAATGAGCAGTTCTTC. The encoded protein is CASSPQVISYNEQFF.

This sequence joins TRBV1 and TRBJ1-2. TRBV1 is given as a pseudogene. The CDR3 consists of 14 residues. CDR3 amino acids: CTSSQQGGDYGYTF. CDR3 DNA sequence: TGCACCAGCAGCCAGCAGGGAGGTGACTATGGCTACACCTTC.

This clone was recorded a few times. This CDR3 is also generated by other DNA sequences in the sample. CDR3 nucleotide sequence: TGTGCCAGCAGCTTAGGTTTGGCTTACTACGAGCAGTACTTC. Translating gives CASSLGLAYYEQYF. The J gene is TRBJ2-7, the V gene TRBV7-2; D unresolved. The germline V gene encodes CDR1 SGHTA and CDR2 FQGNSA. The CDR3 runs to 14 residues. Trimming took off 1 base at V and 3 bases at J, with 10 bases between the two ends.

V usage is TRBV5-4 and J usage is TRBJ2-4, with a weak D call TRBD2 (5 bases). Germline-derived CDR1 and CDR2 are SGHNT and YYREEE (reference sequence). The CDR3 has 16 residues. Trimming took off 5 bases at V and 0 bases at J, with 15 bases between the two ends. This chain's CDR3 is CASSPGGAVAKNIQYF. The CDR3 DNA reads as TGTGCCAGCAGTCCCGGCGGAGCGGTAGCCAAAAACATTCAGTACTTC. The entire variable domain, with the rest obtained from reference TRBV5-4 and TRBJ2-4, is as follows: ETGVTQSPTHLIKTRGQQVTLRCSSQSGHNTVSWYQQALGQGPQFIFQYYREEENGRGNFPPRFSGLQFPNYSSELNVNALELDDSALYLCASSPGGAVAKNIQYFGAGTRLSVL.

CDR3 DNA sequence: TGTGCCAGCAGTGAGGACCGATTCCAGCCCCAGCATTTT. Translating gives CASSEDRFQPQHF. The chain couples TRBV6-4 to TRBJ1-5; D uncertain. This CDR3 spans 13 amino acids. Germline V gene lookup returns CDR1 MRHNA and CDR2 SNTAGT. Deletions cut 3 bases from V and 7 bases from J, with 10 bases between.

The CDR3 DNA is TGTGCCAGCAGCTTACAGGGGGCCCTGGGGGAGACCCAGTACTTC. This translates into CASSLQGALGETQYF. This chain uses TRBV11-2 with TRBJ2-5, with 8 bases identical to TRBD1. The V and J ends lost 2 bases and 5 bases, in that order; junction bases with no gene match: 7. Germline assignment: CDR1 SGHAT and CDR2 FQNNGV. The CDR3 length is 15 residues.

The chain recombines TRBV18 with TRBJ1-1, with D possibly matching TRBD1 (5 bases). The CDR3 has 16 amino acids. Trimming removed 3 bases from V and 0 bases from J, with 14 bases in between. Per the germline V gene, CDR1 is KGHSH and CDR2 is LQKENI. CDR3 sequence: CASSPQRTSLNTEAFF. Here the CDR3 DNA reads TGTGCCAGCTCACCCCAGAGGACATCCTTGAACACTGAAGCTTTCTTT. The whole variable domain, filled in from reference TRBV18 and TRBJ1-1, reads NAGVMQNPRHLVRRRGQEARLRCSPMKGHSHVYWYRQLPEEGLKFMVYLQKENIIDESGMPKERFSAEFPKEGPSILRIQQVVRGDSAAYFCASSPQRTSLNTEAFFGQGTRLTVV.

The chain employs TRBV27 and TRBJ2-7; 8 bases align to TRBD2. CDR3 length: 15 amino acids. The J segment lost 7 bases and the V segment lost 2 bases, leaving 10 bases of the junction unmatched. The germline V gene encodes CDR1 MNHEY and CDR2 SMNVEV (reference sequence). CDR3 protein: CASSLVSGGPREQYF. The CDR3 nucleotides are TGTGCCAGCAGTTTAGTGTCGGGAGGGCCTCGGGAGCAGTACTTC.

Only a few counts were recorded for this clone. The chain links TRBV4-3 to TRBJ2-2; 7 bases line up with TRBD2. The CDR3 runs 18 residues. Unmatched junction bases numbered 11, after V lost 0 bases and J lost 4 bases. Germline V gene sequence: CDR1 LGHNA, CDR2 YSLEER. The CDR3 sequence: CASSQDNMGGPSTGELFF. In DNA form, the CDR3 reads TGCGCCAGCAGCCAAGATAACATGGGAGGGCCGAGCACCGGGGAGCTGTTTTTT.

CDR3 sequence reads: CASSWDANSPLHF. CDR3 nucleotides: TGTGCCAGTAGTTGGGATGCCAATTCACCCCTCCACTTT. V usage is TRBV19 and J usage is TRBJ1-6, with unresolved D. This CDR3 is 13 amino acids long. CDR1 is LNHDA, CDR2 SQIVND, per germline (reference sequence). V dropped 5 bases and J dropped 7 bases, with 9 bases sitting between them.